What follows are 11 T cell receptor beta chains derived from one specimen sequenced in a study of blood T cells in healthy people across ages. The authors ran a second PCR of roughly 7 to 11 cycles using a sample-barcoded 5' primer and a J-beta primer mix. TCRdb reanalysed the 5' RACE reads using MiXCR and keeps one entry per CDR3 protein. The sample lists under 1,000,000 distinct CDR3 sequences, around half occurring once. The sequencing sample was made of blood. Receptor source: a man older than 75 in good health.

This clonotype occurred a few times. V is TRBV9 and J is TRBJ2-3, with 9 nucleotides matching TRBD2. The CDR3 covers 16 residues. Germline V gene lookup returns CDR1 SGDLS and CDR2 YYNGEE. J was trimmed by 2 bases and V by 4 bases; bases with no gene match: 8. The CDR3 DNA reads TGTGCCAGCAGCCCCGTGGGGACTAGCAACACAGATACGCAGTATTTT. Protein sequence: CASSPVGTSNTDTQYF.

This clonotype was detected only a few times. The V call is TRBV12-3 or TRBV12-4, the J call TRBJ2-3; 16 bases fit TRBD2. Trimming cost V 6 bases and J 1 base; bases outside gene matches: 10. The CDR3 contains 19 residues. CDR3 sequence (DNA): TGTGCCAGCAGCTGGAGGGGGACTAGCGGGAGGGCTGGCACAGATACGCAGTATTTT. Protein: CASSWRGTSGRAGTDTQYF.

The J gene is TRBJ1-1, the V gene TRBV30; TRBD1 agrees at 7 bases. Germline CDR1 is GTSNPN and CDR2 is SVGIG (reference sequence). This CDR3 contains 13 residues. CDR3 protein: CARGLNRDTEAFF. The DNA for the CDR3 is TGTGCGAGGGGGCTTAATAGGGACACTGAAGCTTTCTTT.

The gene calls are TRBV20-1 and TRBJ1-4, with 8 bases fitting TRBD1. In germline, CDR1 is DFQATT, CDR2 SNEGSKA (reference sequence). The CDR3 covers 15 residues. Unmatched junction bases numbered 12, after V lost 5 bases and J lost 7 bases. The DNA of the CDR3 is TGCAGTGCTGCCAGGACAGGGATTCGAGGTGAAAAACTGTTTTTT. It is translated as CSAARTGIRGEKLFF.

The rearrangement links TRBV6-4 to TRBJ2-1, with TRBD2 identical over 8 bases. V lost 4 bases, J lost 5 bases, and 7 bases stayed unmatched. This CDR3 contains 15 residues. Germline CDR1 reads MRHNA; CDR2 reads SNTAGT. The CDR3 region has the DNA TGTGCCAGCAGTGGGGTTGCGGGAGGAGACAATGAGCAGTTCTTC. Amino acids: CASSGVAGGDNEQFF.

As to this clonotype: Its ends do not fully match the called genes, so a read error is possible. V gene TRBV27 combines with J gene TRBJ2-4; D is uncertain. The J call may be incorrect, as the DNA end agrees better with TRBJ2-5. The V gene's germline CDR1 is MNHEY and CDR2 SMNVEV (reference sequence). The CDR3 is made up of 14 amino acids. CDR3 sequence: CAGSVSRLQETQYF. The CDR3 nucleotides are TGTGCCGGCAGTGTATCCCGATTACAAGAGACCCAGTACTTC.

This clonotype was counted at least ten times. The rearrangement links TRBV10-3 to TRBJ2-3; D might be TRBD2 (7 bases). Trimming shortened V by 8 bases and J by 1 base, and 25 bases separated the two germline ends. Germline V lookup: CDR1 ENHRY, CDR2 SYGVKD. The CDR3 is 18 residues long. DNA for the CDR3: TGTGCCATCGCATCGACGACTGGGGGGGCGATTCGCACAGATACGCAGTATTTT. Translating gives CAIASTTGGAIRTDTQYF.

The sample holds a few counts of this clonotype. The chain employs TRBV10-3 and TRBJ2-7; D is unclear. CDR3 length: 12 residues. Germline CDR1 and CDR2: ENHRY and SYGVKD. Trimming took 3 bases from V and 7 from J, leaving 10 bases between them. The CDR3 protein is CAISDPIGEQYF. As DNA, the CDR3 is TGTGCCATCAGTGACCCCATCGGGGAGCAGTACTTC.

This clonotype was seen many times. The chain is built from TRBV29-1 and TRBJ1-2, with TRBD1 identical over 12 bases. V was clipped by 6 bases and J by 1 base; unmatched bases: 9. CDR3 length: 16 amino acids. The V gene's germline CDR1 is SQVTM and CDR2 ANQGSEA. DNA of the CDR3: TGCAGCGTCGACCGGGGGACAGGGGGCCATAACTATGGCTACACCTTC. As protein: CSVDRGTGGHNYGYTF. Looking up the rest from reference TRBV29-1 and TRBJ1-2 gives the full variable domain: SAVISQKPSRDICQRGTSLTIQCQVDSQVTMMFWYRQQPGQSLTLIATANQGSEATYESGFVIDKFPISRPNLTFSTLTVSNMSPEDSSIYLCSVDRGTGGHNYGYTFGSGTRLTVV.

The V gene is TRBV6-2 or TRBV6-3, the J gene TRBJ2-1; the match to TRBD1 covers 9 bases. The J segment lost 7 bases and the V segment lost 7 bases, leaving 11 bases of the junction unmatched. Germline loops: CDR1 MNHEY, CDR2 SVGEGT. The CDR3 is made up of 15 amino acids. CDR3 protein: CASNLQGAGLNEQFF. Here the CDR3 DNA reads TGTGCCAGCAACTTACAGGGGGCTGGTTTGAATGAGCAGTTCTTC.

This clonotype was found once. A much larger clonotype is one base distant, so this may be a read error. The chain employs TRBV2 and TRBJ2-5, with TRBD2 identical over 9 bases. The CDR3 contains 13 residues. In germline, CDR1 is SNHLY, CDR2 FYNNEI. V lost 7 bases, J lost 11 bases, and 11 bases stayed unmatched. The CDR3 sequence: CASTSGTYNEQYF. The CDR3 DNA reads TGTGCCAGCACTAGCGGGACCTACAATGAGCAGTACTTC. The full variable domain, completed using reference TRBV2 and TRBJ2-5, is EPEVTQTPSHQVTQMGQEVILRCVPISNHLYFYWYRQILGQKVEFLVSFYNNEISEKSEIFDDQFSVERPDGSNFTLKIRSTKLEDSAMYFCASTSGTYNEQYFGPGTRLLVL.